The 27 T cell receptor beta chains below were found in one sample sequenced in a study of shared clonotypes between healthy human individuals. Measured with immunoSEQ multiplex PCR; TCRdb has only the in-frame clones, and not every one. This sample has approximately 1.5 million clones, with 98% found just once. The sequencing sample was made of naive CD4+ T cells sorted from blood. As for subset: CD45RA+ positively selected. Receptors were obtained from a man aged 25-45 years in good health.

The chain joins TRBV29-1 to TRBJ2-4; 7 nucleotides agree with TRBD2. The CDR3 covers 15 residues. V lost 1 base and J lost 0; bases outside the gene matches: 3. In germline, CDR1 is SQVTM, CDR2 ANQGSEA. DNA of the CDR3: TGCAGCGTTGAAGTTCTAGCGGTAGCCAAAAACATTCAGTACTTC. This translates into CSVEVLAVAKNIQYF.

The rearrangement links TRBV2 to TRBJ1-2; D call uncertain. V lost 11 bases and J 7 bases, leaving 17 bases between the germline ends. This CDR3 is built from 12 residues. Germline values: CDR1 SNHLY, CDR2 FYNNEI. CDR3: CAPSTGFGGYTF. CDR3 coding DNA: TGTGCCCCCAGCACGGGTTTTGGTGGCTACACCTTC.

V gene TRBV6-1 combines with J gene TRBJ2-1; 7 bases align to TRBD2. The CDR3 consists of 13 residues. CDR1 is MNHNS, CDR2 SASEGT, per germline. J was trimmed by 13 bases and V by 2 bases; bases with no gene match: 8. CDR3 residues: CASSEFLREAQFF. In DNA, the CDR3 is TGTGCCAGCAGTGAATTTCTTCGGGAGGCCCAGTTCTTC.

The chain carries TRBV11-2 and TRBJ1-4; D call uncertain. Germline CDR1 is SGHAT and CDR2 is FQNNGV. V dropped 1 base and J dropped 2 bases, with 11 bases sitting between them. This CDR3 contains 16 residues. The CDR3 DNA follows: TGTGCCAGCAGCTTAGTGCGGGCGCAGACTAATGAAAAACTGTTTTTT. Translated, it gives CASSLVRAQTNEKLFF.

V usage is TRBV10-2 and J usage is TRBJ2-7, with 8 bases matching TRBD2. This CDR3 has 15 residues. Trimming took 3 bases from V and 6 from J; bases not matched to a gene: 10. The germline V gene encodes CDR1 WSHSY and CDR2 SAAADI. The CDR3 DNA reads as TGCGCCAGCAGTGATAGAGCGGGAGTCTCGGGCGAGCAGTACTTC. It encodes CASSDRAGVSGEQYF.

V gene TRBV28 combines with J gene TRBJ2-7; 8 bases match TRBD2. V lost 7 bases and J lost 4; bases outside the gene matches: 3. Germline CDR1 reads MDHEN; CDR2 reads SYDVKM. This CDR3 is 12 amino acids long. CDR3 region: CASNSGIYEQYF. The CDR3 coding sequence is TGTGCCAGCAATAGCGGGATTTACGAGCAGTACTTC.

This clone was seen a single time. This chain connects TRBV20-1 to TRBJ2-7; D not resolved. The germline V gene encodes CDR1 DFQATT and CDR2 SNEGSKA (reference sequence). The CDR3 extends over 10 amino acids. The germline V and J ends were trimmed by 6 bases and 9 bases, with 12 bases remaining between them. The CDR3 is CSAGPGGQYF. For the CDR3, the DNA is TGCAGTGCCGGGCCAGGTGGGCAGTACTTC.

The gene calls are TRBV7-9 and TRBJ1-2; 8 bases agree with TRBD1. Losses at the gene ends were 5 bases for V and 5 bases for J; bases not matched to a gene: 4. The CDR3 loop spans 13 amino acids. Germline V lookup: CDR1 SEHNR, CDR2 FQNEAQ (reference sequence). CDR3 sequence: CASSPTGGYGYTF. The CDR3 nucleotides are TGTGCCAGCAGCCCTACAGGGGGGTATGGCTACACCTTC.

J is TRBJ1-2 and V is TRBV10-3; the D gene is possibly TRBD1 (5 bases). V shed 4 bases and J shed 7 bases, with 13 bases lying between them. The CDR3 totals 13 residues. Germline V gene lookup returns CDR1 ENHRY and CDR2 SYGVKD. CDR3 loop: CAISGSGEAGYTF. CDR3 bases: TGTGCCATCAGTGGGTCGGGGGAAGCTGGCTACACCTTC.

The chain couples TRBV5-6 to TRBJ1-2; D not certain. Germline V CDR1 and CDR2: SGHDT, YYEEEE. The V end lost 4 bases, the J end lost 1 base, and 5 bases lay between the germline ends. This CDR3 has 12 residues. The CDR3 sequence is CASSGSNYGYTF. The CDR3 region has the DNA TGTGCCAGCAGCGGGAGTAACTATGGCTACACCTTC.

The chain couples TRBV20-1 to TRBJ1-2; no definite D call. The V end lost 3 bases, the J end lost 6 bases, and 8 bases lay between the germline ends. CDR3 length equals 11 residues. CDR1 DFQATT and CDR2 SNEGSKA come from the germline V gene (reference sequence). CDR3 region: CSASFLDGYTF. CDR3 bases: TGCAGTGCTAGTTTTCTCGATGGCTACACCTTC.

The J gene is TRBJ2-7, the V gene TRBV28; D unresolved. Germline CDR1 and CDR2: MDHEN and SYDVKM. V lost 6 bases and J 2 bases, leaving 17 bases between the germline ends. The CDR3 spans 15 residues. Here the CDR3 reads CASRKDWSRPYEQYF. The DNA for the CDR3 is TGTGCCAGCAGGAAGGATTGGTCCCGTCCCTACGAGCAGTACTTC.

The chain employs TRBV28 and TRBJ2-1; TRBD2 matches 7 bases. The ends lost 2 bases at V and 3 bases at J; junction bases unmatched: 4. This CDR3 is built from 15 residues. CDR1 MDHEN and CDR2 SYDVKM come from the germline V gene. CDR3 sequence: CASSLVPSGYNEQFF. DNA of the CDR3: TGTGCCAGCAGTTTAGTGCCTAGCGGCTACAATGAGCAGTTCTTC.

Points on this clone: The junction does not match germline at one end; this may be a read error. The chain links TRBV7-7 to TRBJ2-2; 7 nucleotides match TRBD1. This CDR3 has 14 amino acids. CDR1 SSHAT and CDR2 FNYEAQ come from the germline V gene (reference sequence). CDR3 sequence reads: CASSRPTGSGELFF. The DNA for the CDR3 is TGTGCTAGCAGCAGACCGACAGGGTCCGGGGAGCTGTTTTTT. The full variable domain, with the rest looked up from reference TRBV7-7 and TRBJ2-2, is GAGVSQSPRYKVTKRGQDVTLRCDPISSHATLYWYQQALGQGPEFLTYFNYEAQPDKSGLPSDRFSAERPEGSISTLTIQRTEQRDSAMYRCASSRPTGSGELFFGEGSRLTVL.

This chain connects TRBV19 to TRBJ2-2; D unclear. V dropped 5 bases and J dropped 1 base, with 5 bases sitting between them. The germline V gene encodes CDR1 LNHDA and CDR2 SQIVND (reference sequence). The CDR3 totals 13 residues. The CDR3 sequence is CASSPENTGELFF. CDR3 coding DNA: TGTGCCAGTAGTCCTGAGAACACCGGGGAGCTGTTTTTT.

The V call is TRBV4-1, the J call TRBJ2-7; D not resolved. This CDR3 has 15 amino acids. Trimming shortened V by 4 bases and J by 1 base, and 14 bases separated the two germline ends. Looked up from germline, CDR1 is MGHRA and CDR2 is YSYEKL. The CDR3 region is CASSPGWPASYEQYF. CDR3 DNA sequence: TGCGCCAGCAGCCCGGGTTGGCCGGCGTCCTACGAGCAGTACTTC.

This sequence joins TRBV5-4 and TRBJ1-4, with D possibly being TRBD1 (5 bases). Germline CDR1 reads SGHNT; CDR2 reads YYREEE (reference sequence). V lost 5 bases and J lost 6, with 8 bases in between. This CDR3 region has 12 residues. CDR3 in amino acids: CASRGLDEKLFF. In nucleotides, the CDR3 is TGTGCCAGCAGGGGGCTCGATGAAAAACTGTTTTTT.

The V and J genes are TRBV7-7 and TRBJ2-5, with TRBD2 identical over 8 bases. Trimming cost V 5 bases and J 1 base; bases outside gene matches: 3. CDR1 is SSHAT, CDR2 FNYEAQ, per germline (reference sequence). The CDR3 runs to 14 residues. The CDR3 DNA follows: TGTGCCAGCAGCAAGCGGGAGAGCCAAGAGACCCAGTACTTC. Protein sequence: CASSKRESQETQYF.

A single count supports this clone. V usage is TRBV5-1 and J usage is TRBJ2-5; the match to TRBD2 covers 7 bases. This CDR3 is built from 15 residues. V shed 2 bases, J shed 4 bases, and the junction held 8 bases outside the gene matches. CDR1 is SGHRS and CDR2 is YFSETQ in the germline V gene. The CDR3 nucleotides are TGCGCCAGCAGCTTAGGCGGGAGTGTGGGAGAGACCCAGTACTTC. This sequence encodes CASSLGGSVGETQYF.

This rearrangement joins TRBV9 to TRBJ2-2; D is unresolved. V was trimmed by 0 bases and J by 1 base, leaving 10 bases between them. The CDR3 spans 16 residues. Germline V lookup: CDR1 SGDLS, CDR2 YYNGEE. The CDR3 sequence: CASSVGNRGNTGELFF. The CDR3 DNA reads TGTGCCAGCAGCGTAGGGAACAGAGGGAACACCGGGGAGCTGTTTTTT.

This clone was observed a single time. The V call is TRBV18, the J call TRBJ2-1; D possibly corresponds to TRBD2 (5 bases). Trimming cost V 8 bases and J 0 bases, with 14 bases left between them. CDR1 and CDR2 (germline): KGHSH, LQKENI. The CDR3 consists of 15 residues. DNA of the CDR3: TGTGCCAGCCTGAGGGTGTTGAGCTCCTACAATGAGCAGTTCTTC. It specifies CASLRVLSSYNEQFF.

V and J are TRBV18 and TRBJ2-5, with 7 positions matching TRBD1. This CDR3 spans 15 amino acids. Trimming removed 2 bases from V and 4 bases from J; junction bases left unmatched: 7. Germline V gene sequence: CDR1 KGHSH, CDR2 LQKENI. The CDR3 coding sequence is TGTGCCAGCTCACCAGACAGGGTCGGTGGAGAGACCCAGTACTTC. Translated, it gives CASSPDRVGGETQYF. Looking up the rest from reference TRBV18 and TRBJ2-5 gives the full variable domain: NAGVMQNPRHLVRRRGQEARLRCSPMKGHSHVYWYRQLPEEGLKFMVYLQKENIIDESGMPKERFSAEFPKEGPSILRIQQVVRGDSAAYFCASSPDRVGGETQYFGPGTRLLVL.

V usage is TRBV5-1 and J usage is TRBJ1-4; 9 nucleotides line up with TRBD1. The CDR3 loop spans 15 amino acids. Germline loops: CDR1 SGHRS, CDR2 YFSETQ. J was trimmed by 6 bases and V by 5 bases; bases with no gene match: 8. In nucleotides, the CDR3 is TGCGCCAGCAGAATGACAGGGGGGATGTATGAAAAACTGTTTTTT. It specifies CASRMTGGMYEKLFF.

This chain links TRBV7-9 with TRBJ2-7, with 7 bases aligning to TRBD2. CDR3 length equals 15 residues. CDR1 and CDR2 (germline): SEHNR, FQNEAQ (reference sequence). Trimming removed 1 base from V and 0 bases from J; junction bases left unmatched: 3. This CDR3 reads CASSLVGGSSYEQYF. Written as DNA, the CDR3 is TGTGCCAGCAGCTTAGTGGGGGGGAGCTCCTACGAGCAGTACTTC.

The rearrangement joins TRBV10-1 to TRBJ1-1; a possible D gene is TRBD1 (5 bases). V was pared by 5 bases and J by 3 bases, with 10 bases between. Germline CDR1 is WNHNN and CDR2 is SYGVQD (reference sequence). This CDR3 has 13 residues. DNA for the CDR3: TGCGCCAGCAGTTTTAAACAGGACACTGAAGCTTTCTTT. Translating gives CASSFKQDTEAFF.

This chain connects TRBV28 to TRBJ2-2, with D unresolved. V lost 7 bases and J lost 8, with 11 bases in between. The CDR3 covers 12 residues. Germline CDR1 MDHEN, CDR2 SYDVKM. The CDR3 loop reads CASTEAGGELFF. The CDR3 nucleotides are TGTGCCAGCACCGAGGCTGGGGGGGAGCTGTTTTTT.

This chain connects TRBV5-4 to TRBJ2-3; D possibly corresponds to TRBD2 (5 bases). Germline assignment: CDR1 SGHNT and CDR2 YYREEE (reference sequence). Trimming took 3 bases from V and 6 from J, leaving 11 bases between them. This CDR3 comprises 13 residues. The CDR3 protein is CASSSSGVDTQYF. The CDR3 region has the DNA TGTGCCAGCAGCTCGTCCGGGGTTGATACGCAGTATTTT. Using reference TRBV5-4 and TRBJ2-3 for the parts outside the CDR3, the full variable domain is ETGVTQSPTHLIKTRGQQVTLRCSSQSGHNTVSWYQQALGQGPQFIFQYYREEENGRGNFPPRFSGLQFPNYSSELNVNALELDDSALYLCASSSSGVDTQYFGPGTRLTVL.